This T cell receptor beta chain was recorded in a study of blood T cell repertoires in COVID-19. Study overall: Sites across the United States, Italy and Spain contributed samples from acute and convalescent COVID-19. The analysed material was cDNA or gDNA that came from T cells, B-cell-depleted T cells, or PBMCs.

Germline lookup yields CDR1 MGHDK and CDR2 SYGVNS. There are 15 residues in the CDR3. The V end lost 4 bases, the J end lost 0 bases, and 12 bases lay between the germline ends. The method was immunoSEQ multiplex PCR; TCRdb's version includes in-frame clones alone and lacks a portion of them. The sample shows 200,000 to 250,000 clones, 75% to 90% of them seen only once. It was during active infection that Seattle patients were enrolled and then longitudinally followed. The chain carries TRBV25-1 and TRBJ1-1; D call uncertain. The source material was peripheral blood. This TCR derives from a man aged 25-45 years with COVID-19, enrolled during active disease. CDR3 nucleotide sequence: TGTGCCAGCAGTGCCTCTAGAGGAGTGAACACTGAAGCTTTCTTT. Amino acids: CASSASRGVNTEAFF.